This entry concerns a single T cell receptor beta chain. Using immunoSEQ multiplex PCR, the repertoire was profiled, and TCRdb retains in-frame clones only, with some absent. The table lists about 2.4 million clones, under 95% of them singletons. The germline V gene has CDR1 MDHEN and CDR2 SYDVKM. This CDR3 comprises 12 residues. Trimming removed 4 bases at V and 4 bases at J, with 7 bases between. The sample originates from a study of shared clonotypes between healthy human individuals. Study in general: Per-donor plates numbered three CD4 naive, three CD4 memory, two CD8 naive and one CD8 memory.

Sequenced sample: naive CD4+ T cells from PBMCs. As for subset: CD45RA+ positively selected. The sequence came from a young man in good health. Some clones in this sample may be carry-over from other donors' samples. This sequence joins TRBV28 and TRBJ1-2; D unclear. The CDR3 region is CASSWRAYGYTF. The CDR3 DNA reads TGTGCCAGCAGTTGGCGGGCCTATGGCTACACCTTC.